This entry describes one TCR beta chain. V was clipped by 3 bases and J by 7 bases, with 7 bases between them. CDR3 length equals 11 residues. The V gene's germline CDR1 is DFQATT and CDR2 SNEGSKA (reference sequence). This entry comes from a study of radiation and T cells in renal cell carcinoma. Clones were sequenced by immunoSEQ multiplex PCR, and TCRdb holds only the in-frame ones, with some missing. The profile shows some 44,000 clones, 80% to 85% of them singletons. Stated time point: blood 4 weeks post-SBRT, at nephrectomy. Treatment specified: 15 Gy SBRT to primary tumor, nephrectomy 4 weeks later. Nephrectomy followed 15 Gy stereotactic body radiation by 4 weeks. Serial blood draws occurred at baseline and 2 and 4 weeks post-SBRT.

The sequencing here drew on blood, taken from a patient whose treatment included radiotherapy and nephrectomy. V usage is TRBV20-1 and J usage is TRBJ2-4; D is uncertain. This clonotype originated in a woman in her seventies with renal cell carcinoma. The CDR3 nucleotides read TGCAGTGCTAGCGCCCCTAACATTCAGTACTTC. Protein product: CSASAPNIQYF.